The source of this TCR beta chain is a study of shared clonotypes between healthy human individuals. Study-wide findings and caveats: When compared with the clonotypes that were shared by all four sorted-subset donors, the non-shared clonotypes turned out to have lower generation probabilities.

The authors split each subset's genomic DNA evenly across several immunoSEQ plates. The protocol was immunoSEQ multiplex PCR, while the TCRdb copy is restricted to in-frame clones and leaves out a portion. The sample lists roughly 640,000 clones; around 67% were seen once. The CDR3 totals 14 residues. Germline assignment: CDR1 MDHEN and CDR2 SYDVKM. The V end was cut by 2 bases, the J end by 5 bases, with 9 bases between. In regard to this clone: The antigen is unknown.

Splitting the CD4+ cells yielded a CD45RA+ naive subset and a CD45RA-negative memory subset. This TCR derives from a woman in her 30s in good health. The genes are TRBV28 and TRBJ2-2, with no clear D. The sample consisted of memory CD4+ T cells sorted from blood. The subset is: CD45RA-negative fraction. The CDR3 protein is CASSLHRTTGELFF. Written as DNA, the CDR3 is TGTGCCAGCAGTTTACATCGAACAACCGGGGAGCTGTTTTTT.